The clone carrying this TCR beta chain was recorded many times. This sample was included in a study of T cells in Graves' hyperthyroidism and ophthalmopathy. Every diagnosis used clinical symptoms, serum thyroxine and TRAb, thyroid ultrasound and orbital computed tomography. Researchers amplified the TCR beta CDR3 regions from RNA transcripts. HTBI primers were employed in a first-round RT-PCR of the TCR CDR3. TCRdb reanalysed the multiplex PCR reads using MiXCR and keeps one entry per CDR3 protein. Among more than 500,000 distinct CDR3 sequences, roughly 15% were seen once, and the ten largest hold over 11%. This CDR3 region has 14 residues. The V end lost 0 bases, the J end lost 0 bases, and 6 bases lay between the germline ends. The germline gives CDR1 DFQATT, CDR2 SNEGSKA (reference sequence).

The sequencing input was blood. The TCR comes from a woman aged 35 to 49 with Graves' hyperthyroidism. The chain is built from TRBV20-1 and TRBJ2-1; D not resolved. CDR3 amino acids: CSARDVSSYNEQFF. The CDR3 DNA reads TGCAGTGCTAGAGATGTTAGCTCCTACAATGAGCAGTTCTTC.